This T cell receptor (beta chain) was sequenced for a study of cytomegalovirus exposure and HLA in healthy donors. Study-level background: Among 150 million to 200 million T cells, an earlier analysis found 120 million or so unique TCR beta sequences.

Although they were nominally healthy when sampled, donors likely had unrecorded immune exposures. Trimming removed 5 bases from V and 1 base from J, with 14 bases in between. The CDR3 covers 16 residues. Germline V CDR1 and CDR2: MNHEY, SMNVEV (reference sequence). Primers: 60 Vbeta forward and 13 Jbeta reverse. Only in-frame clones appear in the TCRdb table, and some are missing; sequencing was by immunoSEQ multiplex PCR. The data show around 100,000 clones, around 84% seen once. As for this clone: Its antigen remains unidentified.

Study-wide results and caveats: A missense variant in DCLRE1C was later tied to TCR beta V- and J-gene trimming. Rarity marked most TCR sequences, yet some public TCRs occurred in many donors.

The V call is TRBV27, the J call TRBJ2-2; possibly TRBD1 for D (7 bases). The source of this sequence is a man between 25 and 39 years old in good health and CMV-seropositive. The sequenced sample was PBMCs. The CDR3 coding sequence is TGTGCCAGCAGTACCGCGGGACAGATGAACACCGGGGAGCTGTTTTTT. Its translation: CASSTAGQMNTGELFF.